The following is a TCR beta chain sequence with its context. Its matching antigen is unknown. This sample stems from a study of PD-1 blockade in classical Hodgkin lymphoma. Study-wide results and caveats: Newly diagnosed patients had diversity similar to the baseline diversity of complete responders. Why the repertoires differ is still unclear, perhaps disease activity or prior therapy. Diversity in CD4+ TCRs, unlike that measured in CD8+ TCRs, had risen significantly by C4D1. Patients excluded were those beginning nivolumab under 1 year after ASCT.

Trimming took 4 bases from V and 6 from J, leaving 19 bases between them. This CDR3 comprises 16 residues. In germline, CDR1 is SGHKS, CDR2 YYEKEE (reference sequence). Indicated time point: cycle 4 day 1 (C4D1), after around six weeks of nivolumab. All trial patients relapsed after autologous stem cell transplantation. The data were produced by immunoSEQ multiplex PCR, yet TCRdb's version contains in-frame clones alone and is incomplete. Of approximately 110,000 clones listed, about nine tenths are singletons. J is TRBJ2-2 and V is TRBV5-5, with a weak D call TRBD2 (5 bases). The sequence was collected from a human donor with classical Hodgkin lymphoma. Specimen: peripheral blood mononuclear cells (PBMCs), collected before the fourth cycle of nivolumab. Here the CDR3 DNA reads TGTGCCAGCAGCCCAGGACCCGGAGAGGGTGCCGGGGAGCTGTTTTTT. Amino acid sequence: CASSPGPGEGAGELFF.